This T cell receptor beta chain comes out of a study of shared clonotypes between healthy human individuals. About the research overall: Researchers drew samples from a couple of women and three men aged 18 to 49.

Deep-level settings were used for running the assay. Libraries were prepared by immunoSEQ multiplex PCR; TCRdb keeps only in-frame clonotypes and omits some of them. The data contain around 2,000,000 clones, approximately 94% of them seen just once; the ten biggest clones take up approximately 1.2%. Turning to this clone: Its cognate antigen is unknown.

The CDR3 length is 16 residues. Germline assignment: CDR1 SGHDT and CDR2 YYEEEE. Trimming stripped 6 bases from V and 4 bases from J, with 20 bases between. Regarding the study as a whole: Compared with clonotypes that all four donors shared, non-shared clonotypes had lower generation probabilities.

Positive CCR7 selection of CD45RO-negative cells yielded the naive CD8 cells, and terminally differentiated effector memory CD45RA+ cells were excluded. The study enrolled healthy HIV-negative adults without recent acute infections or vaccinations as donors. The sequenced material came from naive CD8+ T cells sorted from blood. The sequence was obtained from a young man in good health. The rearrangement uses TRBV5-6 and TRBJ2-1; TRBD1 is a possible D gene (6 bases). CDR3 coding DNA: TGTGCCAGCACAGCGGTAGGCAGGGGCGAGTACAATGAGCAGTTCTTC. Encoded protein: CASTAVGRGEYNEQFF. Full variable domain (remainder filled in from reference TRBV5-6 and TRBJ2-1): DAGVTQSPTHLIKTRGQQVTLRCSPKSGHDTVSWYQQALGQGPQFIFQYYEEEERQRGNFPDRFSGHQFPNYSSELNVNALLLGDSALYLCASTAVGRGEYNEQFFGPGTRLTVL.